The T cell receptor (beta chain) described here comes from a study of cytomegalovirus exposure and HLA in healthy donors. Study-wide results and limits: Altogether, 150 or so TCR beta chains were recorded as cytomegalovirus-associated. Prior analysis indicated that the majority of TCR beta V segments exhibited productivity approximately 90% or approximately 30% of the time. A later examination showed that TCR association rates differed by HLA locus, with DRB1 most and HLA-C fewest.

This CDR3 has 14 residues. Losses at the gene ends were 4 bases for V and 6 bases for J; bases not matched to a gene: 8. Germline lookup yields CDR1 SGHNT and CDR2 YYREEE (reference sequence). The PCR contained 60 Vbeta and 13 Jbeta primers. Profiled with immunoSEQ multiplex PCR; TCRdb holds only in-frame clones, not every one. Recorded for this sample: tens of thousands of clones. For this clone: No antigen is known for it.

The receptor's source is a man in his fifties or sixties in good health and CMV-seropositive. Sequenced material: PBMCs. The chain links TRBV5-4 to TRBJ2-7, with 9 bases lining up with TRBD2. The CDR3 DNA reads TGTGCCAGCAGCAGTCTAGCGGGAATAGGCGAGCAGTACTTC. This gives the protein CASSSLAGIGEQYF.